This section outlines one T cell receptor (beta chain) sequence together with its context. Generated by immunoSEQ multiplex PCR, the TCRdb table keeps only in-frame clones and is missing some. The sample holds approximately 80,000 clones; about 91% are singletons and the top ten take around 0.24%. These data come from a study of technical replicates of blood from a handful of donors. The CDR3 covers 13 residues. J was trimmed by 6 bases and V by 3 bases; bases with no gene match: 1. CDR1 and CDR2 from the germline V gene are LGHNA and YNFKEQ. This receptor was identified in a human donor in good health. This chain uses TRBV4-2 with TRBJ1-2, with 10 bases identical to TRBD1. The specimen sequenced was T cells isolated from PBMCs. The CDR3 nucleotides are TGTGCCAGCAGCCAGGACAGGGGGGATGGCTACACCTTC. The encoded protein is CASSQDRGDGYTF.